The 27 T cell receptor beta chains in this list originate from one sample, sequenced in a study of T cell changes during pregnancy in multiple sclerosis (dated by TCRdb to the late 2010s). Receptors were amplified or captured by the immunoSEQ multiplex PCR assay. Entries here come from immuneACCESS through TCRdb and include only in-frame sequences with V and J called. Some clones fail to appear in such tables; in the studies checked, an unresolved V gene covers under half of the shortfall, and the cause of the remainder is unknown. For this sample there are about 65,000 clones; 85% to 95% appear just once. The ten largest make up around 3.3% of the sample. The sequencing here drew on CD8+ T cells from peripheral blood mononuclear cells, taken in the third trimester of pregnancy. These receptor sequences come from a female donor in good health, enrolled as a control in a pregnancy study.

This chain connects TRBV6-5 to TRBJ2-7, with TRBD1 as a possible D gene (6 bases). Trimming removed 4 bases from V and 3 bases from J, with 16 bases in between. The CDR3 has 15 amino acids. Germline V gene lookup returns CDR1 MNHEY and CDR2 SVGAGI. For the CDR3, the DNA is TGTGCCAGCAGTTGGGTCAGGGGTATTGGCTACGAGCAGTACTTC. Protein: CASSWVRGIGYEQYF.

The chain's CDR3 is CASSQTSGSTDTQYF. The CDR3 DNA reads TGCGCCAGCAGCCAAACTAGCGGTAGCACAGATACGCAGTATTTT. This chain connects TRBV10-2 to TRBJ2-3, with TRBD2 identical over 8 bases. Germline V CDR1 and CDR2: WSHSY, SAAADI. The CDR3 loop spans 15 amino acids. The trim removed 6 bases at V and 0 bases at J, leaving 5 bases unmatched.

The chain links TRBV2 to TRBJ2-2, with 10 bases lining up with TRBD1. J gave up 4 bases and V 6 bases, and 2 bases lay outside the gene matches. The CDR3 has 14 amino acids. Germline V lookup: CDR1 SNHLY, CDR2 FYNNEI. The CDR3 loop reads CASRDRGFTGELFF. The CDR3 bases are TGTGCCAGCAGGGACAGGGGGTTCACCGGGGAGCTGTTTTTT.

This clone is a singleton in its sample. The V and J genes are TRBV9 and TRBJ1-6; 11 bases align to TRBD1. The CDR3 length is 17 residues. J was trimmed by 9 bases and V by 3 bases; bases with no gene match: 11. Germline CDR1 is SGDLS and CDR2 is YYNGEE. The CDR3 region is CASSDPGQGGYGSPLHF. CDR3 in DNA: TGTGCCAGCAGCGACCCGGGACAGGGGGGCTATGGTTCACCCCTCCACTTT. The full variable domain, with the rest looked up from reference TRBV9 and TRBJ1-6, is DSGVTQTPKHLITATGQRVTLRCSPRSGDLSVYWYQQSLDQGLQFLIQYYNGEERAKGNILERFSAQQFPDLHSELNLSSLELGDSALYFCASSDPGQGGYGSPLHFGNGTRLTVT.

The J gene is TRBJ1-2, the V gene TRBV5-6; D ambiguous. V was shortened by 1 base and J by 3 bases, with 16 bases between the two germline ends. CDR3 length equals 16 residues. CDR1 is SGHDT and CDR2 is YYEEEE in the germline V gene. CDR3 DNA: TGTGCCAGCAGCTTGAACGAGGCAGCAGCTCACTATGGCTACACCTTC. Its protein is CASSLNEAAAHYGYTF.

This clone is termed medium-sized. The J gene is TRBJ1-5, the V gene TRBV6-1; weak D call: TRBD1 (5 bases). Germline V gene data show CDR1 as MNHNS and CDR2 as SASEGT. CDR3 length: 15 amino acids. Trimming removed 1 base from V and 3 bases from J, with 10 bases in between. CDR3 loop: CASSEEGNPNQPQHF. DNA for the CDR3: TGTGCCAGCAGTGAAGAGGGGAACCCCAATCAGCCCCAGCATTTT.

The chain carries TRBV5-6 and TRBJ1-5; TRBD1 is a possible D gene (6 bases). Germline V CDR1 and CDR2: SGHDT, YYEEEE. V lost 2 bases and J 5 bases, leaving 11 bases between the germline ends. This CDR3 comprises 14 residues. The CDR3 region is CASSFIQGDQPQHF. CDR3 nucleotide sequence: TGTGCCAGCAGCTTCATACAGGGCGATCAGCCCCAGCATTTT.

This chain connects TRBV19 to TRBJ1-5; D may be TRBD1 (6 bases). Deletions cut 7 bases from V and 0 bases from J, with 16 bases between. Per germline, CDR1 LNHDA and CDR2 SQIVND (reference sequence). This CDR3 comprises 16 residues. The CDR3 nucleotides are TGTGCCAGTACCCCGCGGACAGAATATAGCAATCAGCCCCAGCATTTT. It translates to CASTPRTEYSNQPQHF.

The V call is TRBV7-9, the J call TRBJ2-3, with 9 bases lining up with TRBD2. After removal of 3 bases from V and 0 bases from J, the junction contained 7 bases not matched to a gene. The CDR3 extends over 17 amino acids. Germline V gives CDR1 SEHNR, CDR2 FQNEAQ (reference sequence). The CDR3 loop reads CASSFEAGGPSTDTQYF. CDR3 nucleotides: TGTGCCAGCAGCTTTGAAGCGGGGGGCCCTAGCACAGATACGCAGTATTTT.

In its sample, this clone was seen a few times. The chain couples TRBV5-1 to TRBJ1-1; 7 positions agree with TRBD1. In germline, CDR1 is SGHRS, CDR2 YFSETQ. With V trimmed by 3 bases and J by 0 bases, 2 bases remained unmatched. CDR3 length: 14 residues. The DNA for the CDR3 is TGCGCCAGCAGCTGGGGACAGTTGAACACTGAAGCTTTCTTT. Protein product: CASSWGQLNTEAFF. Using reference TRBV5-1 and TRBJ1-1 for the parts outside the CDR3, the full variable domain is KAGVTQTPRYLIKTRGQQVTLSCSPISGHRSVSWYQQTPGQGLQFLFEYFSETQRNKGNFPGRFSGRQFSNSRSEMNVSTLELGDSALYLCASSWGQLNTEAFFGQGTRLTVV.

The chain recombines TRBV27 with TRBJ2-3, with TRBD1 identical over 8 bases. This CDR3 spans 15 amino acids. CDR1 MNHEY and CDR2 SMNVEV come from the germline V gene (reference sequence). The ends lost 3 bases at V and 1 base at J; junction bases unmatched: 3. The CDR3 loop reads CASSFNRGGTDTQYF. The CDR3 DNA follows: TGTGCCAGCAGTTTTAACAGGGGGGGCACAGATACGCAGTATTTT.

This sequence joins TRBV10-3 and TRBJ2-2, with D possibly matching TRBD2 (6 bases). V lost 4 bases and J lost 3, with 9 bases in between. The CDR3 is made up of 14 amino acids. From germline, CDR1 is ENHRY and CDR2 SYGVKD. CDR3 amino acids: CAISGGGDTGELFF. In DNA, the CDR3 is TGTGCCATCAGTGGTGGCGGGGACACCGGGGAGCTGTTTTTT.

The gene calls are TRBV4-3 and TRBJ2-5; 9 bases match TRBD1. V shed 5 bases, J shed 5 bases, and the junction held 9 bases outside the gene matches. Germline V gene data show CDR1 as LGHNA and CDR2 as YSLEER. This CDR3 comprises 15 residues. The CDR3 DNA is TGCGCCAGCAGCGCCAACAGGGGGCCGGCGGAGACCCAGTACTTC. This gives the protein CASSANRGPAETQYF.

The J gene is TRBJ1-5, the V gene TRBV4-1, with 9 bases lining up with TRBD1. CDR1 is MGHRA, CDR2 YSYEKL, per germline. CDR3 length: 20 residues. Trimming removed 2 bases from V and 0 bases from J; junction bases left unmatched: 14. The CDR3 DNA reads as TGCGCCAGCAGCCAAATCCCCCCCGCCGGGACAGGGTATAGCAATCAGCCCCAGCATTTT. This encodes CASSQIPPAGTGYSNQPQHF.

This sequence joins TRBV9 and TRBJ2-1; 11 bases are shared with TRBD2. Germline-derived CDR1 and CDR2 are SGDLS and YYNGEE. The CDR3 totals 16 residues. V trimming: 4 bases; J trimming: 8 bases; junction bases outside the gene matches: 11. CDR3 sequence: CASSTYLAGGPDEQFF. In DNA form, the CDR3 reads TGTGCCAGCAGCACTTATTTAGCGGGGGGGCCGGATGAGCAGTTCTTC.

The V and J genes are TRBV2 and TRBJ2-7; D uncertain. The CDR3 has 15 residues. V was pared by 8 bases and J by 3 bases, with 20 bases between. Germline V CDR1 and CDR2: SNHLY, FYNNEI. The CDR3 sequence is CASSRPPNYVYEQYF. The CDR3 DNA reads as TGTGCCAGCTCTCGCCCACCAAACTACGTCTACGAGCAGTACTTC.

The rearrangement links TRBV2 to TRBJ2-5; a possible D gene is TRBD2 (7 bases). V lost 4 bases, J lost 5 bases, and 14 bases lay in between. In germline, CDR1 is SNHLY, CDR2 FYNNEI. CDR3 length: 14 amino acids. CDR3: CASSGMGGPETQYF. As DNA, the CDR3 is TGTGCCAGCAGTGGGATGGGGGGGCCTGAGACCCAGTACTTC. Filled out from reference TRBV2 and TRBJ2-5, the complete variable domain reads EPEVTQTPSHQVTQMGQEVILRCVPISNHLYFYWYRQILGQKVEFLVSFYNNEISEKSEIFDDQFSVERPDGSNFTLKIRSTKLEDSAMYFCASSGMGGPETQYFGPGTRLLVL.

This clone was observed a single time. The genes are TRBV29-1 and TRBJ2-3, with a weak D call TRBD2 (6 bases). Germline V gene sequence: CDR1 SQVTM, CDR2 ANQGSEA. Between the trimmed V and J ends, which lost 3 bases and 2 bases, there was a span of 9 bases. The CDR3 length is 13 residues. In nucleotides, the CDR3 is TGCAGCGTTGAGGAGGGGACCACAGATACGCAGTATTTT. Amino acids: CSVEEGTTDTQYF.

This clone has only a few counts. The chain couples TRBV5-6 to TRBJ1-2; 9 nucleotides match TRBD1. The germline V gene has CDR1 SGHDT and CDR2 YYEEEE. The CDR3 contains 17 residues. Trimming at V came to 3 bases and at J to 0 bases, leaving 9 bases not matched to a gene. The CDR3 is CASSSGTGILPNYGYTF. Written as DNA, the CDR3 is TGTGCCAGCAGCTCCGGGACAGGGATTTTACCTAACTATGGCTACACCTTC.

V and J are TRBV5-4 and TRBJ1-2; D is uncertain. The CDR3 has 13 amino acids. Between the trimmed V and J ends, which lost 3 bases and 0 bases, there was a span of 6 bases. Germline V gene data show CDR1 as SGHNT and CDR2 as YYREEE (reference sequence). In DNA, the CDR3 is TGTGCCAGCAGCTCTACAGCTAACTATGGCTACACCTTC. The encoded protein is CASSSTANYGYTF. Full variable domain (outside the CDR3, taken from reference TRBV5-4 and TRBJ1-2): ETGVTQSPTHLIKTRGQQVTLRCSSQSGHNTVSWYQQALGQGPQFIFQYYREEENGRGNFPPRFSGLQFPNYSSELNVNALELDDSALYLCASSSTANYGYTFGSGTRLTVV.

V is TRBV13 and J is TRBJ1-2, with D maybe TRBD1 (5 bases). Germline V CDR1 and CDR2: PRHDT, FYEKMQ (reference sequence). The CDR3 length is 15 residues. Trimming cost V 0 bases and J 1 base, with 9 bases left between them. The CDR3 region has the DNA TGTGCCAGCAGCTTAGGGCAGGGACTTAACTATGGCTACACCTTC. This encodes CASSLGQGLNYGYTF.

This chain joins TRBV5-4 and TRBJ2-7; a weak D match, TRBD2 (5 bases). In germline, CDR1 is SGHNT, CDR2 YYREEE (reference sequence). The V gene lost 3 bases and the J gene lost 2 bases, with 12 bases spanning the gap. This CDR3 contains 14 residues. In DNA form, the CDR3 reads TGTGCCAGCAGCTCGGGGTCCCGGCCCTACGAGCAGTACTTC. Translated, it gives CASSSGSRPYEQYF.

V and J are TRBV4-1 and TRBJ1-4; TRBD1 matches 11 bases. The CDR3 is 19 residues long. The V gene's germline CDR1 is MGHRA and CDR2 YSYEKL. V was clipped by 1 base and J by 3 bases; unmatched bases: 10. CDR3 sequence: CASSQGRTGGEGANEKLFF. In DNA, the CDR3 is TGCGCCAGCAGCCAAGGGCGGACAGGGGGCGAAGGGGCTAATGAAAAACTGTTTTTT.

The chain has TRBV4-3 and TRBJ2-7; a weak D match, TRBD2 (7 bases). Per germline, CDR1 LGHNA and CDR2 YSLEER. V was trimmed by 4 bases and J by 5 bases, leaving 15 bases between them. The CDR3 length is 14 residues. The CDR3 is CASSPGGPPHEQYF. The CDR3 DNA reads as TGCGCCAGCAGCCCGGGGGGCCCCCCCCACGAGCAGTACTTC.

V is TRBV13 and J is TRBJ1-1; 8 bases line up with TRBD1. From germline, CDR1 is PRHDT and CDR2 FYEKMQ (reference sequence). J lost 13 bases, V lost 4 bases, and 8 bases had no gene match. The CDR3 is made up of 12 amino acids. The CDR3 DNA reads TGTGCCAGCAGCTCATCCGGGACAGGAAGTTTCTTT. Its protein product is CASSSSGTGSFF.

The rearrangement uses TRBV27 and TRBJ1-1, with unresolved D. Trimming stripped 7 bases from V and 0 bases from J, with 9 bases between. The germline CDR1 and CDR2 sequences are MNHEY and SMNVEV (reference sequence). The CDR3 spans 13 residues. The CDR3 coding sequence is TGTGCCAGCAAATTAGAACTGAACACTGAAGCTTTCTTT. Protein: CASKLELNTEAFF.

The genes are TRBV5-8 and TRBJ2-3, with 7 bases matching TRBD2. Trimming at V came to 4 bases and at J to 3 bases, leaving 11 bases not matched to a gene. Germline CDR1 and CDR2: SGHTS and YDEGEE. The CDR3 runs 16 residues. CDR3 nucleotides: TGTGCCAGCAGCGCCCCTCGCCTAGCGGTGACAGATACGCAGTATTTT. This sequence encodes CASSAPRLAVTDTQYF.